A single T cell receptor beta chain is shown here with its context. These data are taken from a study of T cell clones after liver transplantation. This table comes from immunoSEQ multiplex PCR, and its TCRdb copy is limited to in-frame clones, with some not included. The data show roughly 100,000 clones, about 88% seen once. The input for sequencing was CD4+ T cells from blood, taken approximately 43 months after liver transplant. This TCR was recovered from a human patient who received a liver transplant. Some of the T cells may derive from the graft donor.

The CDR3 sequence: CASSHAERGQNYGYTF. The CDR3 region has the DNA TGTGCCAGCAGCCACGCAGAGAGGGGACAGAACTATGGCTACACCTTC. V usage is TRBV7-2 and J usage is TRBJ1-2; TRBD1 aligns across 7 bases. Germline CDR1 reads SGHTA; CDR2 reads FQGNSA. CDR3 length equals 16 residues. Trimming at V came to 5 bases and at J to 2 bases, leaving 11 bases not matched to a gene.